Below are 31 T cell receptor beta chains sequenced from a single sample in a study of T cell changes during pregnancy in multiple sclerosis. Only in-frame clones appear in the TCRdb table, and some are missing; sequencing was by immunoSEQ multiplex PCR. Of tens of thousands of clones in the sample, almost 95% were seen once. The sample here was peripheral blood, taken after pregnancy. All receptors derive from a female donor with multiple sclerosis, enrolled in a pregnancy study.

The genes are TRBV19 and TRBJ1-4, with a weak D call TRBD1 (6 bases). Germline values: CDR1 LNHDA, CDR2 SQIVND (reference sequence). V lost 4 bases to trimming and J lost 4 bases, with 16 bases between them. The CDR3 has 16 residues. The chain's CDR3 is CASSTGTPPGNEKLFF. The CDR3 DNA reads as TGTGCCAGTAGTACGGGGACACCGCCCGGTAATGAAAAACTGTTTTTT.

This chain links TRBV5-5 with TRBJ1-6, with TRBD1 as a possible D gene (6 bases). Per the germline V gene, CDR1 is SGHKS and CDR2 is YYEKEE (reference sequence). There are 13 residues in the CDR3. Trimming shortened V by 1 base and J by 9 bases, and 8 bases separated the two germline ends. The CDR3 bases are TGTGCCAGCAGCTTGTCACAGGGTTCACCCCTCCACTTT. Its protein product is CASSLSQGSPLHF.

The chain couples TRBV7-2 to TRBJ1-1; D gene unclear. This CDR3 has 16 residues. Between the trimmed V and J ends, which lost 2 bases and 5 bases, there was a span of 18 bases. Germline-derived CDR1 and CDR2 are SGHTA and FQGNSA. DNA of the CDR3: TGTGCCAGCAGCTTATCCGGGATCACATTGGGGACTGAAGCTTTCTTT. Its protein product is CASSLSGITLGTEAFF.

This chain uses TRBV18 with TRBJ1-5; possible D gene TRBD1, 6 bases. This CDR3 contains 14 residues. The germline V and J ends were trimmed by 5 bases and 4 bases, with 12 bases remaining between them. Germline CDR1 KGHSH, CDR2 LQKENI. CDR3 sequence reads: CASSASQGNQPQHF. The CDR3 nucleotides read TGTGCCAGCTCAGCATCCCAGGGGAATCAGCCCCAGCATTTT.

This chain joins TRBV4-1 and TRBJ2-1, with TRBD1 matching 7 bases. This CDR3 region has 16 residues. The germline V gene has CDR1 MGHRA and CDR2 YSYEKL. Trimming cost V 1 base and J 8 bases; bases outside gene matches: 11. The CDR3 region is CASSQVGQVEAHEQFF. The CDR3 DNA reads TGCGCCAGCAGCCAAGTCGGACAGGTCGAGGCGCATGAGCAGTTCTTC.

The CDR3 DNA sequence: TGTGCCAGCTCACCACGAGGTTCGAGGGCTGGTGAAAAACTGTTTTTT. Its protein is CASSPRGSRAGEKLFF. The chain links TRBV18 to TRBJ1-4; D ambiguous. In germline, CDR1 is KGHSH, CDR2 LQKENI. The CDR3 totals 16 residues. Trimming removed 1 base from V and 7 bases from J, with 16 bases in between.

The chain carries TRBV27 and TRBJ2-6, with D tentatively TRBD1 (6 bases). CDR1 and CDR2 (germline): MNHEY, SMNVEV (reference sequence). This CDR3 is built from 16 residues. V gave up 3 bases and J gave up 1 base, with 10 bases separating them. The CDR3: CASSFMGASGANVLTF. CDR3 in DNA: TGTGCCAGCAGTTTTATGGGGGCGTCTGGGGCCAACGTCCTGACTTTC.

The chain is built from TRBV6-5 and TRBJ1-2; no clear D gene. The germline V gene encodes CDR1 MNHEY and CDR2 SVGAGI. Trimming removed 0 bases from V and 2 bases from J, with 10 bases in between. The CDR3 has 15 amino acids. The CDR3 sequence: CASSYSLTGNYGYTF. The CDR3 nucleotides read TGTGCCAGCAGTTACTCTTTAACGGGGAACTATGGCTACACCTTC.

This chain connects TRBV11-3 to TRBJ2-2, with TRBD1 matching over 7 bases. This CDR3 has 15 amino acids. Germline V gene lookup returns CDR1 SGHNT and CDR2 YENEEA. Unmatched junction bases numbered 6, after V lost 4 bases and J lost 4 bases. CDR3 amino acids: CASSSQTGTTGELFF. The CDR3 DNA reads TGTGCCAGCAGCTCTCAGACAGGGACCACCGGGGAGCTGTTTTTT.

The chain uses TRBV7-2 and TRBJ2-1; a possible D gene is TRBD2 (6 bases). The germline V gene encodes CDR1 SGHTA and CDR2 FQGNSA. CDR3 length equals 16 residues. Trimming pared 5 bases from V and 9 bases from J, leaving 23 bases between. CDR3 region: CASSRNAGTFLGEQFF. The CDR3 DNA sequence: TGTGCCAGCAGCCGAAACGCCGGGACTTTCCTCGGTGAGCAGTTCTTC.

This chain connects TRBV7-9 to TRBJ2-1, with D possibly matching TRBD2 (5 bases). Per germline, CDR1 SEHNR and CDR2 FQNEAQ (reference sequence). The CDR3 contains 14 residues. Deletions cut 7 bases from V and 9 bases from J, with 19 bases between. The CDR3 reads CASTVAMVGSEQFF. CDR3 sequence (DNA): TGTGCCAGCACCGTTGCGATGGTTGGGAGTGAGCAGTTCTTC.

In DNA form, the CDR3 reads TGTGCCAGCAGTTACCGGGACAGCCGCACTGAAGCTTTCTTT. Translating gives CASSYRDSRTEAFF. The chain is built from TRBV6-5 and TRBJ1-1, with 7 nucleotides matching TRBD1. V dropped 2 bases and J dropped 4; count of bases not matched to a gene: 4. Germline loops: CDR1 MNHEY, CDR2 SVGAGI. The CDR3 runs 14 residues.

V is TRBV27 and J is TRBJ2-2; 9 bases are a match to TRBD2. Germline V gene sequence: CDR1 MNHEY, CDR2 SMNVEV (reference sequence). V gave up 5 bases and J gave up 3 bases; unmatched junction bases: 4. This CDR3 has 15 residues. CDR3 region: CASSASGGYTGELFF. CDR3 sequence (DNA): TGTGCCAGCAGTGCCAGCGGGGGGTACACCGGGGAGCTGTTTTTT.

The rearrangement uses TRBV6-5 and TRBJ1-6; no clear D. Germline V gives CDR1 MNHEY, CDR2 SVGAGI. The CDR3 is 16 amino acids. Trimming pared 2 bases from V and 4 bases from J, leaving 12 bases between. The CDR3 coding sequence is TGTGCCAGCAGTTACCGGCGGGGAGCTTATAATTCACCCCTCCACTTT. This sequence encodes CASSYRRGAYNSPLHF.

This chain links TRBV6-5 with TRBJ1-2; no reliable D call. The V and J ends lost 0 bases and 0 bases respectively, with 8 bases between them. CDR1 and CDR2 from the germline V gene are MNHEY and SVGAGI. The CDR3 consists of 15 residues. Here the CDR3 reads CASSYSRAPNYGYTF. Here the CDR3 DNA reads TGTGCCAGCAGTTACTCGAGGGCACCTAACTATGGCTACACCTTC.

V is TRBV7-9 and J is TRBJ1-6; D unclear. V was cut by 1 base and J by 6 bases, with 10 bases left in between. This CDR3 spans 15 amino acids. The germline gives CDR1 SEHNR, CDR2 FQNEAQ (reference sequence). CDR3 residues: CASSLDAVANSPLHF. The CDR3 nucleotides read TGTGCCAGCAGCTTAGACGCGGTCGCTAATTCACCCCTCCACTTT. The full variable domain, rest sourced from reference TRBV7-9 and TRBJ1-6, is DTGVSQNPRHKITKRGQNVTFRCDPISEHNRLYWYRQTLGQGPEFLTYFQNEAQLEKSRLLSDRFSAERPKGSFSTLEIQRTEQGDSAMYLCASSLDAVANSPLHFGNGTRLTVT.

As DNA, the CDR3 is TGTGCCAGCAGCGTAGGGTCTAGCGGGGGGGCAAGCGAGCAGTTCTTC. Translated, it gives CASSVGSSGGASEQFF. The rearrangement links TRBV9 to TRBJ2-1; 12 bases are shared with TRBD2. The CDR3 is 16 amino acids. Trimming took 0 bases from V and 10 from J; bases not matched to a gene: 8. From germline, CDR1 is SGDLS and CDR2 YYNGEE.

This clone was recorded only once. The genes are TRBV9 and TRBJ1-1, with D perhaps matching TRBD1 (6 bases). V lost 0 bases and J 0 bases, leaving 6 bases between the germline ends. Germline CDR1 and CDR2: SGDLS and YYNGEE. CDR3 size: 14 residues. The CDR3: CASSVGQVNTEAFF. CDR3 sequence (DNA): TGTGCCAGCAGCGTAGGACAGGTGAACACTGAAGCTTTCTTT.

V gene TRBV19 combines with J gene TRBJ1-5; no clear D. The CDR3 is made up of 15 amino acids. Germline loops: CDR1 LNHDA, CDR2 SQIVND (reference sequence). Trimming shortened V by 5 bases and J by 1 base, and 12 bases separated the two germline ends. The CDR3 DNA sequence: TGTGCCAGTAGTCCCGGGAGTGGGAGCAATCAGCCCCAGCATTTT. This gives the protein CASSPGSGSNQPQHF.

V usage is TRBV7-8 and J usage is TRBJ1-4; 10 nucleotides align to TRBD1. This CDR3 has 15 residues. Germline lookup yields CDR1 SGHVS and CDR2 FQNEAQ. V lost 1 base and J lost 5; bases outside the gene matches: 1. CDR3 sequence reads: CASSLEGQGNEKLFF. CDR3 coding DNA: TGTGCCAGCAGCTTAGAGGGACAGGGGAATGAAAAACTGTTTTTT. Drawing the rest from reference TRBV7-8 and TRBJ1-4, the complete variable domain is GAGVSQSPRYKVAKRGQDVALRCDPISGHVSLFWYQQALGQGPEFLTYFQNEAQLDKSGLPSDRFFAERPEGSVSTLKIQRTQQEDSAVYLCASSLEGQGNEKLFFGSGTQLSVL.

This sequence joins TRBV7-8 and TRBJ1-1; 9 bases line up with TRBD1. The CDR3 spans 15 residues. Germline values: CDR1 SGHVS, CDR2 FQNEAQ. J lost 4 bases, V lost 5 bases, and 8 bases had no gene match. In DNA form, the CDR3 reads TGTGCCAGCAGCGTACAGGGGGCAGGAGGCACTGAAGCTTTCTTT. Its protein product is CASSVQGAGGTEAFF.

The CDR3 DNA reads TGTGCCAGCACCCCGCTCAGGGCTTTCTTT. Translation gives CASTPLRAFF. The chain employs TRBV7-3 and TRBJ1-1; D gene unclear. Germline lookup yields CDR1 SGHTA and CDR2 FQGTGA. This CDR3 is 10 amino acids long. V was shortened by 7 bases and J by 11 bases, with 11 bases between the two germline ends. The full variable domain, with the rest looked up from reference TRBV7-3 and TRBJ1-1, is GAGVSQTPSNKVTEKGKYVELRCDPISGHTALYWYRQSLGQGPEFLIYFQGTGAADDSGLPNDRFFAVRPEGSVSTLKIQRTERGDSAVYLCASTPLRAFFGQGTRLTVV.

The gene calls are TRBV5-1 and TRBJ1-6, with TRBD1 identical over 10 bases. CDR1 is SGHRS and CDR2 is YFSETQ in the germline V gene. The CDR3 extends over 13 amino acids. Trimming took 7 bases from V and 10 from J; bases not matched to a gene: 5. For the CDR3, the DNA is TGCGCCAGCCGACAGGGGGCAGAATCACCCCTCCACTTT. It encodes CASRQGAESPLHF.

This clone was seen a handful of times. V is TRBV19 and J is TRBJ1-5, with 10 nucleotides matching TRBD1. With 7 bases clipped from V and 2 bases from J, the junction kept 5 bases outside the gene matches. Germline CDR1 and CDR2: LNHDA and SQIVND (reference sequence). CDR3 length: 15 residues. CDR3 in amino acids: CASMRDRGGNQPQHF. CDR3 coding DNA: TGTGCCAGTATGAGGGACAGGGGAGGCAATCAGCCCCAGCATTTT.

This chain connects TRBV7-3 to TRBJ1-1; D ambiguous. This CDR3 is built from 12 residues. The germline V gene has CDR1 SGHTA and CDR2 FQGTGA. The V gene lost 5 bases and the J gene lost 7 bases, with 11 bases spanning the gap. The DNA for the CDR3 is TGTGCCAGCAGCCCAAACGGAGTTGAAGCTTTCTTT. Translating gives CASSPNGVEAFF.

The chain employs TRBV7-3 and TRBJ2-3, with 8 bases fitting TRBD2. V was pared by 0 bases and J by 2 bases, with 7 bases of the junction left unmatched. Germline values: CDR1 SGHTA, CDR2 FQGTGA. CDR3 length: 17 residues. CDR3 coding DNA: TGTGCCAGCAGCTTAACCGGGGGGGCACAGAACACAGATACGCAGTATTTT. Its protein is CASSLTGGAQNTDTQYF. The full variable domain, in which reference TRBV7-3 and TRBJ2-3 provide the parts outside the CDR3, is GAGVSQTPSNKVTEKGKYVELRCDPISGHTALYWYRQSLGQGPEFLIYFQGTGAADDSGLPNDRFFAVRPEGSVSTLKIQRTERGDSAVYLCASSLTGGAQNTDTQYFGPGTRLTVL.

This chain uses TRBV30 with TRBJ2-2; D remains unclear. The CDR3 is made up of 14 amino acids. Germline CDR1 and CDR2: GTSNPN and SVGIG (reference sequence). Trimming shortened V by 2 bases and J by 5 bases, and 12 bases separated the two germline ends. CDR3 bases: TGTGCCTGGAGTAAAATAGCCCGGACCGGGGAGCTGTTTTTT. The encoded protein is CAWSKIARTGELFF. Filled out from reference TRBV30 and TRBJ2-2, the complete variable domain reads SQTIHQWPATLVQPVGSPLSLECTVEGTSNPNLYWYRQAAGRGLQLLFYSVGIGQISSEVPQNLSASRPQDRQFILSSKKLLLSDSGFYLCAWSKIARTGELFFGEGSRLTVL.

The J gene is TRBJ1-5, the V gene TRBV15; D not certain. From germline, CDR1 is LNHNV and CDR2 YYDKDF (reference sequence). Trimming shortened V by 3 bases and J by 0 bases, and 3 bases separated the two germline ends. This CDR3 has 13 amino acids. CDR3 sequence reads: CATSSYSNQPQHF. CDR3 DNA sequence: TGTGCCACCAGCAGCTATAGCAATCAGCCCCAGCATTTT.

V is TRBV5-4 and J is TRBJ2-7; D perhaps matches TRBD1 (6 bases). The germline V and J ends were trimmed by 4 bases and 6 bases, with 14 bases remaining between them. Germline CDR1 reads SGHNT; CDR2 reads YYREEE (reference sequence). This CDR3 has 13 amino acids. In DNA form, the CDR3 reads TGTGCCAGCAGCCCACAGGGAGTAAGCGAGCAGTACTTC. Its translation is CASSPQGVSEQYF.

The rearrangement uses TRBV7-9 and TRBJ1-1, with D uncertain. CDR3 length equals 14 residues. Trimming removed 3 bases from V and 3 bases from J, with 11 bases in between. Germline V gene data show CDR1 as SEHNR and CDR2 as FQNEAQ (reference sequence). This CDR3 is CASSFAWRDTEAFF. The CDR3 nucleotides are TGTGCCAGCAGCTTTGCCTGGAGGGACACTGAAGCTTTCTTT.

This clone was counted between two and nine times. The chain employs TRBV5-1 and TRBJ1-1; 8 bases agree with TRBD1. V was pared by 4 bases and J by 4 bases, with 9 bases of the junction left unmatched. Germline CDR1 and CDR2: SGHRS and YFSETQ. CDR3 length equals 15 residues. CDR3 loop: CASSVSRGQGTEAFF. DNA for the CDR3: TGCGCCAGCAGCGTCTCCAGGGGGCAGGGCACTGAAGCTTTCTTT.